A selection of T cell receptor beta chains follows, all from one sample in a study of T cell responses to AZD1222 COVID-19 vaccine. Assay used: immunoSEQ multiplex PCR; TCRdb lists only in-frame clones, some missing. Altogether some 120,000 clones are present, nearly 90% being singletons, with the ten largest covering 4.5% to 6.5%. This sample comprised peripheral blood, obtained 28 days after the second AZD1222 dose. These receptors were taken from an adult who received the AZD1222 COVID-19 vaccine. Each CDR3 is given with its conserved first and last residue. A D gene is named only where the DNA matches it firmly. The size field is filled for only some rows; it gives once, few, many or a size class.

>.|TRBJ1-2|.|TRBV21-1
CASSKRWAWASYGYTF
TGTGCCAGCAGCAAAAGGTGGGCGTGGGCTAGCTATGGCTACACCTTC
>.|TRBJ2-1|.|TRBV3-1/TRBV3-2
CASSQLSLLAHNEQFF
TGTGCCAGCAGCCAACTCTCGCTACTCGCTCACAATGAGCAGTTCTTC
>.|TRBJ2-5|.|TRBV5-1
CASSLVGQYQETQYF
TGCGCCAGCAGCTTGGTCGGACAGTACCAAGAGACCCAGTACTTC
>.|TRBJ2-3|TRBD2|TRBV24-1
CATRAGLAGEVESTDTQYF
TGTGCCACCAGGGCGGGACTAGCGGGAGAAGTTGAGAGCACAGATACGCAGTATTTT
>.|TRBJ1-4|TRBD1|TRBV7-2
CASSWGQGLNEKLFF
TGTGCCAGCAGCTGGGGACAGGGCCTTAATGAAAAACTGTTTTTT
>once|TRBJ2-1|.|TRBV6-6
CASSRRDRKTHEQFF
TGTGCCAGCAGTCGCCGGGACCGAAAAACCCATGAGCAGTTCTTC
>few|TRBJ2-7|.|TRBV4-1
CASSHTGSYEQYF
TGCGCCAGCAGCCACACCGGGAGTTACGAGCAGTACTTC
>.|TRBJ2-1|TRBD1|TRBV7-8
CASSTGQGYNEQFF
TGTGCCAGCAGCACTGGACAGGGATACAATGAGCAGTTCTTC
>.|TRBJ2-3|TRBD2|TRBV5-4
CASSLEAGEITDTQYF
TGTGCCAGCAGCTTGGAGGCGGGGGAGATCACAGATACGCAGTATTTT
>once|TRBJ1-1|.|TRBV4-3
CASSQDTGVTEAFF
TGCGCCAGCAGCCAAGACACGGGGGTTACTGAAGCTTTCTTT
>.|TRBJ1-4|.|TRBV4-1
CASSQGPQVLTNEKLFF
TGCGCCAGCAGCCAAGGCCCCCAGGTCCTAACTAATGAAAAACTGTTTTTT
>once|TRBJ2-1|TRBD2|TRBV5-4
CASSSTSGSKNEQFF
TGTGCCAGCAGCTCGACTAGCGGGAGTAAGAATGAGCAGTTCTTC
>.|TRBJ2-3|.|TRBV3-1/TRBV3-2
CASSHSGGAGRGDTQYF
TGTGCCAGCAGCCACTCCGGGGGAGCGGGCAGAGGAGATACGCAGTATTTT
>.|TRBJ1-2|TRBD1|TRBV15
CATSRGTGYGYTF
TGTGCCACCAGCAGGGGGACAGGTTATGGCTACACCTTC
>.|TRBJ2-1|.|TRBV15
CATSRGEVSSYNEQFF
TGTGCCACCAGCAGAGGGGAAGTTAGCTCCTACAATGAGCAGTTCTTC
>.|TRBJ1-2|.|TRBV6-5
CASSPGAEYGYTF
TGTGCCAGCAGCCCCGGGGCGGAATATGGCTACACCTTC
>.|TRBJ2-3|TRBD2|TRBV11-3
CASSAPGLGLQYF
TGTGCCAGCAGCGCTCCAGGACTAGGGTTGCAGTATTTT
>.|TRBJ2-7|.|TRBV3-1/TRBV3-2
CASSQFYEQYF
TGTGCCAGCAGCCAATTCTACGAGCAGTACTTC
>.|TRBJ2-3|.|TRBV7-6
CASTPTLTRSTDTQYF
TGTGCCAGCACCCCAACCCTTACACGTAGCACAGATACGCAGTATTTT
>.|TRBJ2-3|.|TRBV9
CASSVGLTDTQYF
TGTGCCAGCAGCGTTGGTCTCACAGATACGCAGTATTTT
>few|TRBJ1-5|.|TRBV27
CASSPPGGPQHF
TGTGCCAGCAGTCCCCCCGGCGGGCCCCAGCATTTT
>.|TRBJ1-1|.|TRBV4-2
CASSNLGGQMNTEAFF
TGTGCCAGCAGCAACCTCGGCGGACAGATGAACACTGAAGCTTTCTTT
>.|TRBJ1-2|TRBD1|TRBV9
CASSIEDRVVYGYTF
TGTGCCAGCAGCATCGAGGACAGGGTGGTCTATGGCTACACCTTC
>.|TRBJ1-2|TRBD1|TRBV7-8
CASSLGVSGTGRPYGYTF
TGTGCCAGCAGCTTAGGGGTATCCGGGACAGGCCGCCCCTATGGCTACACCTTC
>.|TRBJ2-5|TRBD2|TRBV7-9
CASSLWASGQETQYF
TGTGCCAGCAGCTTATGGGCTAGCGGACAAGAGACCCAGTACTTC
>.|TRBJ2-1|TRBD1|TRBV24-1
CATSESDRGFGTYNEQFF
TGTGCCACCAGTGAGTCGGACAGGGGTTTTGGGACCTACAATGAGCAGTTCTTC
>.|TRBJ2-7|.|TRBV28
CASHRGGFSYEQYF
TGTGCCAGCCATAGGGGCGGGTTCTCCTACGAGCAGTACTTC
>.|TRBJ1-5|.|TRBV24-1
CATPVERNNQPQHF
TGTGCCACCCCTGTGGAACGGAACAATCAGCCCCAGCATTTT
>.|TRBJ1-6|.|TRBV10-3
CAISVDRSNSPLHF
TGTGCCATCAGTGTAGACAGGTCTAATTCACCCCTCCACTTT
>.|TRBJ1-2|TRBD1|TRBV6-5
CASRKGQGSGGYTF
TGTGCCAGCAGGAAGGGACAGGGTTCGGGTGGCTACACCTTC
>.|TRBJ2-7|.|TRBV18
CASSETPGSSYEQYF
TGTGCCAGCTCAGAGACCCCCGGGAGTTCCTACGAGCAGTACTTC
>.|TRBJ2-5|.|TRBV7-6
CASSLNAGPETQYF
TGTGCCAGCAGCTTAAACGCGGGCCCAGAGACCCAGTACTTC
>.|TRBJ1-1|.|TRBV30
CAWRRDLTGTEAFF
TGTGCCTGGAGACGCGACTTGACGGGCACTGAAGCTTTCTTT
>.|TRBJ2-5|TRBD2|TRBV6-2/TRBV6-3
CASSSGLAGGHETQYF
TGTGCCAGCAGTTCCGGACTAGCGGGGGGCCACGAGACCCAGTACTTC
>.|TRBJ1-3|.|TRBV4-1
CASSQDPKGLSGNTIYF
TGCGCCAGCAGCCAAGATCCCAAAGGCCTCTCTGGAAACACCATATATTTT
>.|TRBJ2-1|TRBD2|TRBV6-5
CASRGTSWGNEQFF
TGTGCCAGCAGAGGGACTAGTTGGGGCAATGAGCAGTTCTTC
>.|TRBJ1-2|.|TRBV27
CASSLSSGGLYGYTF
TGTGCCAGCAGTTTATCCTCCGGGGGCCTTTATGGCTACACCTTC
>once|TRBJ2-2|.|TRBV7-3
CASSPVGALEHELFF
TGTGCCAGCAGTCCCGTTGGAGCCCTTGAACATGAGCTGTTTTTT
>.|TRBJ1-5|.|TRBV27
CASSRGANQPQHF
TGTGCCAGCAGCAGGGGCGCCAATCAGCCCCAGCATTTT
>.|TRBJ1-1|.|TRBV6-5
CASSYGRTNTEAFF
TGTGCCAGCAGTTACGGACGGACGAACACTGAAGCTTTCTTT
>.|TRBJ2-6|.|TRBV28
CASSFGGAGANVLTF
TGTGCCAGCAGTTTTGGTGGGGCTGGGGCCAACGTCCTGACTTTC
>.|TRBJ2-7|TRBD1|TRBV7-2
CASSFDRVGYEQYF
TGTGCCAGCAGCTTTGACAGGGTTGGTTACGAGCAGTACTTC
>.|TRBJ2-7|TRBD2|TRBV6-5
CASRTSGGEQYF
TGTGCCAGCAGGACTAGCGGCGGCGAGCAGTACTTC
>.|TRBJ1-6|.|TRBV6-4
CASSAGGSYNSPLHF
TGTGCCAGCAGTGCAGGAGGCTCCTATAATTCACCCCTCCACTTT
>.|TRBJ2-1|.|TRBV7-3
CASSLGHEQFF
TGTGCCAGCAGCTTGGGGCATGAGCAGTTCTTC
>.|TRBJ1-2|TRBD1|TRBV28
CASTGQHYGYTF
TGTGCCAGCACGGGACAGCACTATGGCTACACCTTC
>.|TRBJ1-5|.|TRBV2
CASSSRSRDQPQHF
TGTGCCAGCAGTTCAAGGAGCCGGGATCAGCCCCAGCATTTT
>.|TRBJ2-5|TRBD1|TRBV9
CASSARGTGGSGETQYF
TGTGCCAGCAGCGCTAGAGGGACAGGGGGCTCAGGGGAGACCCAGTACTTC
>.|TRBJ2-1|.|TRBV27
CASSSGGEQFF
TGTGCCAGCAGTTCTGGGGGGGAGCAGTTCTTC
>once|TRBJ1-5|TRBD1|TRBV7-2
CASTQEGGQPQHF
TGTGCCAGCACTCAAGAAGGGGGCCAGCCCCAGCATTTT
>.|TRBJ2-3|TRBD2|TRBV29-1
CSVGGGALDTQYF
TGCAGCGTTGGCGGGGGGGCTTTAGATACGCAGTATTTT
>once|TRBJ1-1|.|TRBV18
CASSPLSPDLNTEAFF
TGTGCCAGCTCACCCCTTAGTCCAGACTTGAACACTGAAGCTTTCTTT
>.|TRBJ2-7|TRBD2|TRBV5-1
CASSPRLAGADEQYF
TGCGCCAGCAGCCCCCGGCTAGCGGGAGCGGACGAGCAGTACTTC
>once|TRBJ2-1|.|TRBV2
CASSAEGIGNEQFF
TGTGCCAGCAGTGCGGAGGGAATAGGCAATGAGCAGTTCTTC
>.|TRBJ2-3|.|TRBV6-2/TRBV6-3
CASSYRDGDTQYF
TGTGCCAGCAGTTACAGGGATGGGGATACGCAGTATTTT
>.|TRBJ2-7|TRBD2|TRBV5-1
CASSLEASGASYEQYF
TGCGCCAGCAGCTTGGAGGCTAGCGGAGCCTCCTACGAGCAGTACTTC
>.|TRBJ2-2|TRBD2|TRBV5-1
CASSPRGDELFF
TGCGCCAGCAGCCCTCGGGGGGACGAGCTGTTTTTT
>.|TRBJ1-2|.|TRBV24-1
CATSQENYGYTF
TGTGCCACCTCTCAGGAAAACTATGGCTACACCTTC
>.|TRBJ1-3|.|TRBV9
CASSATGNTIYF
TGTGCCAGCAGCGCCACAGGAAACACCATATATTTT